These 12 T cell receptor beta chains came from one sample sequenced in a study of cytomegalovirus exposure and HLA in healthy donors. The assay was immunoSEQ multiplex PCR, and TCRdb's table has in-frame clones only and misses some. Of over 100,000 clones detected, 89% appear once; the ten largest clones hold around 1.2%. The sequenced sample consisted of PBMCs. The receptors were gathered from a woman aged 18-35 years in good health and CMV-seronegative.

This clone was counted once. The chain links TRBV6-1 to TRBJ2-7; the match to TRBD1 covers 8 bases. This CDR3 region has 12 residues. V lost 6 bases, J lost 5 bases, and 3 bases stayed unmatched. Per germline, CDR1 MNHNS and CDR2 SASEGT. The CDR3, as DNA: TGTGCCAGCAGCAGGACAGGGAACGAGCAGTACTTC. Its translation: CASSRTGNEQYF.

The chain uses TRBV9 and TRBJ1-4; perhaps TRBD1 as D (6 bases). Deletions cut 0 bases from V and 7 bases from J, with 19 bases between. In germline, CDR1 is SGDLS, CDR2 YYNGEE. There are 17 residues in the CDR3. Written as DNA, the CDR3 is TGTGCCAGCAGCGTAGGGCAGTTCGGAACAGGGCCTGAAAAACTGTTTTTT. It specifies CASSVGQFGTGPEKLFF.

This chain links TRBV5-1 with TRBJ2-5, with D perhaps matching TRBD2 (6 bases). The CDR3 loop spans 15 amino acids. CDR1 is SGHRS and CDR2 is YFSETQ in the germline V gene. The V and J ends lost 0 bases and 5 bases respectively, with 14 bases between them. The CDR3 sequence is CASSLAWRDRETQYF. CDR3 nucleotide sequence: TGCGCCAGCAGCTTGGCCTGGAGGGATCGGGAGACCCAGTACTTC. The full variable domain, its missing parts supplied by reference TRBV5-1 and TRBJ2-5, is KAGVTQTPRYLIKTRGQQVTLSCSPISGHRSVSWYQQTPGQGLQFLFEYFSETQRNKGNFPGRFSGRQFSNSRSEMNVSTLELGDSALYLCASSLAWRDRETQYFGPGTRLLVL.

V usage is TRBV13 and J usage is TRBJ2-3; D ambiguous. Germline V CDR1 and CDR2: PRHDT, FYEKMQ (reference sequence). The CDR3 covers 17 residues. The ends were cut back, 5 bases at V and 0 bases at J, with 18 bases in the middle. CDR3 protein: CASSPPGGEPSTDTQYF. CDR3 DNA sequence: TGTGCCAGCAGCCCCCCCGGCGGTGAGCCTAGCACAGATACGCAGTATTTT.

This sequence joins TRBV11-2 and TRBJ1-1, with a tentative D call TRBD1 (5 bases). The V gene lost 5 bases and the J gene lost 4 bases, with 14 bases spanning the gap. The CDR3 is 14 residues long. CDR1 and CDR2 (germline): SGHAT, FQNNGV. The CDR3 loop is CASSARVVGTEAFF. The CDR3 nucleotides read TGTGCCAGCAGCGCCAGGGTTGTCGGCACTGAAGCTTTCTTT.

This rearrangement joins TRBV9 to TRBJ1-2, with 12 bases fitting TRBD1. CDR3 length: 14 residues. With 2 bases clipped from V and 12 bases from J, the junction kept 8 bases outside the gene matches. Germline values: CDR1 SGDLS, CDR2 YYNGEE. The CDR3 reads CASSVLRDRGPNTF. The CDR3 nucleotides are TGTGCCAGCAGCGTCCTCCGGGACAGGGGGCCAAACACCTTC.

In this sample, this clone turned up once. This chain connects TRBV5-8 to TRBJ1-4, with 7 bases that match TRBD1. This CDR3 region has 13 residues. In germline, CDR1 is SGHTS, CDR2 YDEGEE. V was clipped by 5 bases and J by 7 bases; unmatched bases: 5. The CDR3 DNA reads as TGTGCCAGCAGGCCCACAGGGGTTGAAAAACTGTTTTTT. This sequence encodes CASRPTGVEKLFF. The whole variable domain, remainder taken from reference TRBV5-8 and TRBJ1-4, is EAGVTQSPTHLIKTRGQQATLRCSPISGHTSVYWYQQALGLGLQFLLWYDEGEERNRGNFPPRFSGRQFPNYSSELNVNALELEDSALYLCASRPTGVEKLFFGSGTQLSVL.

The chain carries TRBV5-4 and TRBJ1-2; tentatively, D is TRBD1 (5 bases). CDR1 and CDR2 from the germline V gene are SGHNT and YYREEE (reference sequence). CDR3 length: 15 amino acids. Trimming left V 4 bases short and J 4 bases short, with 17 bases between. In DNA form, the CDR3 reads TGTGCCAGCAGCCCAACGGACAAGAGTAGCTATGGCTACACCTTC. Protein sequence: CASSPTDKSSYGYTF.

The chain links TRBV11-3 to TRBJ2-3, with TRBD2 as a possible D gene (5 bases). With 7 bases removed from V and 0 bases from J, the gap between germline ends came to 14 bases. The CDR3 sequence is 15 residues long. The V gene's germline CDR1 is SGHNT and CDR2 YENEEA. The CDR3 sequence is CASTLGISSTDTQYF. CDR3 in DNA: TGTGCCAGCACCCTCGGGATATCTAGCACAGATACGCAGTATTTT.

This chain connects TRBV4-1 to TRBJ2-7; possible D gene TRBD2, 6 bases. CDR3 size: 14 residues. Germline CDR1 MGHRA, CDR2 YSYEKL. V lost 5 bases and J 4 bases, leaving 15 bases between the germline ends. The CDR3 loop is CASSRRDQIYEQYF. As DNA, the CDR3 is TGCGCCAGCAGCAGGCGGGACCAAATTTACGAGCAGTACTTC.

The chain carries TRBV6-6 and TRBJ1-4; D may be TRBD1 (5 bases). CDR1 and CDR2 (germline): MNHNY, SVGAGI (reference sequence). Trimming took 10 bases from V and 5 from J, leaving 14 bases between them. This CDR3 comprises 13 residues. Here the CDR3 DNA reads TGTGCCACCACGCAGGGTCGAAATGAAAAACTGTTTTTT. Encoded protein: CATTQGRNEKLFF.

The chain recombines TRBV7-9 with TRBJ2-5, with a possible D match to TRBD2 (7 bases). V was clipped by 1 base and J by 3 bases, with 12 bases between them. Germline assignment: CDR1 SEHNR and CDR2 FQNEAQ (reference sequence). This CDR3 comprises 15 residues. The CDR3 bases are TGTGCCAGCAGCTTAGTGGGGGGGGCCGAAGAGACCCAGTACTTC. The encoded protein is CASSLVGGAEETQYF.